This T cell receptor beta chain was identified during a study of OX40 agonist ivuxolimab in advanced cancers. The wider study: Previous treatment with anti-PD-1, anti-PD-L1 or anti-CTLA-4 therapy was allowed; under 50% had received some. Notes on the study in general: Low normalized T-cell clonal expansion was additionally recorded for some nonresponders.

In the case of this clone: Its antigen is unknown.

Assay: immunoSEQ multiplex PCR; the TCRdb copy retains only in-frame clones and omits some. The sample lists around 64,000 clones, roughly nine tenths seen once, with about 1.3% in the top ten. Germline CDR1 reads SGHTA; CDR2 reads FQGNSA. Trimming cost V 5 bases and J 2 bases, with 6 bases left between them. This CDR3 has 12 residues. The investigators sampled blood at baseline, at cycle 4 day 1, and at cycle 7 day 1. This TCR was sampled from an adult with an advanced solid tumor such as melanoma, head and neck, liver or kidney cancer. The specimen was CD4+ or CD8+ T cells sorted from blood, collected in a trial of the OX40 agonist ivuxolimab. The chain uses TRBV7-2 and TRBJ1-2; D is ambiguous. CDR3 sequence reads: CASSEGNYGYTF. The CDR3 DNA reads TGTGCCAGCAGCGAAGGGAACTATGGCTACACCTTC.